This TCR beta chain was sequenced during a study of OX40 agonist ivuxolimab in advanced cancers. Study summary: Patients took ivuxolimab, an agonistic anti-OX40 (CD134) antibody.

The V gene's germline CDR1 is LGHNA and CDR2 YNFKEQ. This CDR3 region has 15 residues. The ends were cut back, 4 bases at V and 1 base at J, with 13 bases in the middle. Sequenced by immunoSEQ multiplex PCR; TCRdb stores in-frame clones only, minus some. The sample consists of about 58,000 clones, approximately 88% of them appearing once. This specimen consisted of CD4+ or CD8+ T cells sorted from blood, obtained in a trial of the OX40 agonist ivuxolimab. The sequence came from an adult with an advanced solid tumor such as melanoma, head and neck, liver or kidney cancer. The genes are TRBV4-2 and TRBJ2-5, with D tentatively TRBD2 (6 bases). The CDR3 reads CASSLSGVVQETQYF. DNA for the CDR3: TGTGCCAGCAGCCTATCGGGGGTAGTCCAAGAGACCCAGTACTTC.